This T cell receptor (beta chain) was captured in a study of T-cell reconstitution after alpha-beta-depleted transplantation in children. This clonotype occurred many times. Antigen unknown. Study-wide results and limits: Several hundred expanded graft clones reportedly supplied alpha-beta T cells about two months after transplant. Surviving recipient T cells and thymic progenitors accounted for the high day-60 TCRbeta diversity observed in some patients. Newly produced T cells mostly accounted for T-cell counts and diversity one year post-transplant.

V was trimmed by 3 bases and J by 6 bases, leaving 26 bases between them. The CDR3 contains 19 residues. From germline, CDR1 is MNHEY and CDR2 SVGAGI. Preparing the TCRbeta library involved the use of unique molecular identifiers. TCRdb re-called the PCR reads with MiXCR, one entry per CDR3 protein. The table has 700,000 to 950,000 distinct CDR3 sequences, around 17% seen once; the top ten hold 5%. The clonotype comes from a male patient under 18 who had a stem cell transplant for acute lymphoblastic leukemia, so the T cells may come from the graft donor. Material: PBMCs, mostly from graft donor cells, obtained 360 days after TCRalphabeta/CD19-depleted stem cell transplant. V gene TRBV6-5 combines with J gene TRBJ2-2; D possibly corresponds to TRBD2 (7 bases). Here the CDR3 reads CASSYQPRGGEYGPGELFF. The CDR3, as DNA: TGTGCCAGCAGTTATCAGCCCCGAGGGGGGGAGTATGGTCCCGGGGAGCTGTTTTTT.